The T cell receptor beta chain described here comes from a study of T cell repertoires in cytomegalovirus infection. Turning to the study itself: The study used recently identified HLA-C-restricted and well-studied HLA-B-restricted CMV epitopes. It was the public TCR beta signatures that indicated both CMV infection and matching HLA type.

A word on this clonotype: Its antigen is unknown.

General study findings and limits: Predominance within the ex vivo response was attributable to HLA-C-restricted CMV-specific TCR beta clonotypes.

Germline V gives CDR1 SEHNR, CDR2 FQNEAQ (reference sequence). This CDR3 has 15 amino acids. Trimming removed 3 bases from V and 6 bases from J, with 18 bases in between. MiXCR, run by TCRdb on the reads, gives a single entry per CDR3 protein. The table has about 570,000 distinct CDR3 sequences, roughly 42% seen once. The TCR sequence derives from a human donor in good health (CMV status not recorded). Some clones in this sample may be carry-over from other donors' samples. This chain uses TRBV7-9 with TRBJ2-7, with D possibly matching TRBD2 (7 bases). Sequencing used cultured PBMCs, obtained from culture after CMV antigen stimulation. CDR3 nucleotide sequence: TGTGCCAGCAGCTTCTTCGAGGCAGGGGAGGGCGAGCAGTACTTC. This translates into CASSFFEAGEGEQYF.